Below, 15 T cell receptor beta chains from the same sample are listed, as sequenced in a study of control samples from healthy donors and cancer patients. Clones were read by immunoSEQ multiplex PCR, and TCRdb kept only the in-frame ones, dropping some. The data contain under 130,000 clones, about four fifths of them singletons. Sequences were obtained from blood. The receptors come from a woman aged 50 to 60 in good health.

The chain links TRBV19 to TRBJ2-7; possibly TRBD2 for D (6 bases). This CDR3 has 16 amino acids. Deletions cut 0 bases from V and 2 bases from J, with 14 bases between. CDR1 and CDR2 (germline): LNHDA, SQIVND (reference sequence). Written as DNA, the CDR3 is TGTGCCAGTAGTATAGATTTTAGCGGAGGGCCCTACGAGCAGTACTTC. It encodes CASSIDFSGGPYEQYF.

This rearrangement joins TRBV7-6 to TRBJ1-6; 11 bases are a match to TRBD1. With 1 base clipped from V and 7 bases from J, the junction kept 6 bases outside the gene matches. CDR1 and CDR2 (germline): SGHVS, FNYEAQ. This CDR3 region has 17 residues. The CDR3 coding sequence is TGTGCCAGCAGCTTAGACCCGGGACAGGGGGTAAATTCACCCCTCCACTTT. Residues: CASSLDPGQGVNSPLHF. The entire variable domain, with the rest obtained from reference TRBV7-6 and TRBJ1-6, is as follows: GAGVSQSPRYKVTKRGQDVALRCDPISGHVSLYWYRQALGQGPEFLTYFNYEAQQDKSGLPNDRFSAERPEGSISTLTIQRTEQRDSAMYRCASSLDPGQGVNSPLHFGNGTRLTVT.

This sequence joins TRBV7-2 and TRBJ2-1; 13 bases are shared with TRBD2. The germline V gene has CDR1 SGHTA and CDR2 FQGNSA. With V trimmed by 5 bases and J by 7 bases, 8 bases remained unmatched. This CDR3 has 16 amino acids. CDR3 DNA: TGTGCCAGCAGCCGTGACACGACTAGCGGGAGGAATGAGCAGTTCTTC. It encodes CASSRDTTSGRNEQFF.

V usage is TRBV4-3 and J usage is TRBJ2-3; TRBD2 agrees at 14 bases. Germline lookup yields CDR1 LGHNA and CDR2 YSLEER. Trimming took 0 bases from V and 5 from J; bases not matched to a gene: 7. The CDR3 length is 18 residues. Here the CDR3 reads CASSQDPGTSGRGDTQYF. CDR3 bases: TGCGCCAGCAGCCAAGATCCCGGGACTAGCGGGAGAGGAGATACGCAGTATTTT.

This clone was counted between two and nine times. This CDR3 reads CASSRGGAVGELFF. CDR3 DNA sequence: TGTGCCAGCAGCCGAGGGGGGGCGGTCGGGGAGCTGTTTTTT. V gene TRBV7-8 combines with J gene TRBJ2-2; a weak D match, TRBD2 (7 bases). Germline CDR1 reads SGHVS; CDR2 reads FQNEAQ. V dropped 5 bases and J dropped 7 bases, with 14 bases sitting between them. This CDR3 has 14 residues. The complete variable domain, with remaining parts taken from reference TRBV7-8 and TRBJ2-2, reads GAGVSQSPRYKVAKRGQDVALRCDPISGHVSLFWYQQALGQGPEFLTYFQNEAQLDKSGLPSDRFFAERPEGSVSTLKIQRTQQEDSAVYLCASSRGGAVGELFFGEGSRLTVL.

This clone was found once. V and J are TRBV7-9 and TRBJ1-4, with D possibly TRBD1 on 6 matching bases. This CDR3 has 12 amino acids. Germline V lookup: CDR1 SEHNR, CDR2 FQNEAQ (reference sequence). The V and J ends lost 5 bases and 7 bases respectively, with 8 bases between them. The CDR3 region is CASSRDTEKLFF. For the CDR3, the DNA is TGTGCCAGCAGCAGGGACACTGAAAAACTGTTTTTT.

The chain has TRBV2 and TRBJ1-6, with D hard to call. Between the trimmed V and J ends, which lost 7 bases and 8 bases, there was a span of 12 bases. The CDR3 extends over 13 amino acids. Germline lookup yields CDR1 SNHLY and CDR2 FYNNEI. Here the CDR3 DNA reads TGTGCCAGCACTGTTAACTCGGATTCACCCCTCCACTTT. Encoded protein: CASTVNSDSPLHF.

The J gene is TRBJ1-1, the V gene TRBV10-3; no reliable D call. Germline assignment: CDR1 ENHRY and CDR2 SYGVKD. Trimming removed 10 bases from V and 1 base from J, with 16 bases in between. The CDR3 sequence is 14 residues long. CDR3 in DNA: TGTGCCACACTGCCTTCAAGGCAGAACACTGAAGCTTTCTTT. As protein: CATLPSRQNTEAFF.

This rearrangement joins TRBV27 to TRBJ2-1; TRBD1 or TRBD2 may be the D gene (5 bases each). This CDR3 spans 12 amino acids. Germline lookup yields CDR1 MNHEY and CDR2 SMNVEV (reference sequence). V gave up 2 bases and J gave up 9 bases, with 8 bases separating them. For the CDR3, the DNA is TGTGCCAGCAGTTTAACGGGGCCTGAGCAGTTCTTC. It translates to CASSLTGPEQFF.

This chain connects TRBV13 to TRBJ1-1, with D possibly matching TRBD1 (5 bases). Germline assignment: CDR1 PRHDT and CDR2 FYEKMQ (reference sequence). V was cut by 5 bases and J by 6 bases, with 19 bases left in between. The CDR3 is made up of 15 amino acids. The CDR3 DNA follows: TGTGCCAGCAGCCCTTTGCAGGGCATCACGGCTGAAGCTTTCTTT. Translating it yields CASSPLQGITAEAFF.

The CDR3 sequence: CATSRDDRGFGNTIYF. DNA of the CDR3: TGTGCCACCAGCAGAGATGACAGGGGATTTGGAAACACCATATATTTT. The chain couples TRBV15 to TRBJ1-3, with 8 bases fitting TRBD1. The length of the CDR3 is 16 residues. J lost 3 bases, V lost 0 bases, and 4 bases had no gene match. The germline gives CDR1 LNHNV, CDR2 YYDKDF (reference sequence).

This chain joins TRBV7-2 and TRBJ2-7; 8 bases are shared with TRBD2. Germline CDR1 reads SGHTA; CDR2 reads FQGNSA. After removal of 0 bases from V and 0 bases from J, the junction contained 4 bases not matched to a gene. The CDR3 loop spans 16 amino acids. CDR3 in DNA: TGTGCCAGCAGCTTAGCGTCCGGGAGGGTCTCCTACGAGCAGTACTTC. It codes for CASSLASGRVSYEQYF.

The chain is built from TRBV7-3 and TRBJ1-5; 8 nucleotides match TRBD1. Unmatched junction bases numbered 6, after V lost 5 bases and J lost 3 bases. Germline values: CDR1 SGHTA, CDR2 FQGTGA. There are 15 residues in the CDR3. DNA for the CDR3: TGTGCCAGCAGCCCGCAGGGGGCCGCCAATCAGCCCCAGCATTTT. Its translation: CASSPQGAANQPQHF.

This sequence joins TRBV5-6 and TRBJ1-2; TRBD1 agrees at 9 bases. V gave up 4 bases and J gave up 4 bases; unmatched junction bases: 5. Germline V lookup: CDR1 SGHDT, CDR2 YYEEEE. The CDR3 length is 14 residues. The CDR3 spells CASSPDRGLYGYTF. The CDR3 DNA reads as TGTGCCAGCAGCCCGGACAGGGGACTCTATGGCTACACCTTC. The full variable domain, completed using reference TRBV5-6 and TRBJ1-2, is DAGVTQSPTHLIKTRGQQVTLRCSPKSGHDTVSWYQQALGQGPQFIFQYYEEEERQRGNFPDRFSGHQFPNYSSELNVNALLLGDSALYLCASSPDRGLYGYTFGSGTRLTVV.

The chain joins TRBV4-3 to TRBJ2-7, with D perhaps TRBD1 (5 bases). The CDR3 sequence is 16 residues long. Germline V gene lookup returns CDR1 LGHNA and CDR2 YSLEER. V lost 0 bases to trimming and J lost 2 bases, with 14 bases between them. The CDR3 spells CASSQDGAGIAYEQYF. CDR3 bases: TGCGCCAGCAGCCAAGATGGGGCAGGGATCGCCTACGAGCAGTACTTC.